The 24 T cell receptor beta chains presented below share a single source sample, sequenced in a study of regulatory and conventional T cells in RAG deficiency. TCRdb's table, derived via immunoSEQ multiplex PCR, lists solely in-frame clones and lacks some. Of tens of thousands of clones listed, more than 80% are singletons. The same data also went into a second study, on regulatory T cells. From that paper: The PCR used 52 TRBV and 13 TRBJ primers.

The sample consisted of CD8+ T cells sorted from blood. These receptors all come from a human donor in good health.

V is TRBV7-2 and J is TRBJ1-2; D is possibly TRBD1 (5 bases). The germline gives CDR1 SGHTA, CDR2 FQGNSA. There are 16 residues in the CDR3. The V end was cut by 1 base, the J end by 5 bases, with 17 bases between. For the CDR3, the DNA is TGTGCCAGCAGCTTAGAGCCGGGGCCCCACTTATATGGCTACACCTTC. It is translated as CASSLEPGPHLYGYTF.

The J gene is TRBJ2-5, the V gene TRBV16; D not certain. The last part of the DNA fits TRBJ2-7 better; the J call may be wrong. The CDR3 totals 15 residues. Germline values: CDR1 KGHSY, CDR2 FQNENV. The CDR3 here is CASSPRQRNSYEQYF. In DNA form, the CDR3 reads TGTGCCAGCAGCCCTCGGCAGCGTAACTCCTACGAGCAGTACTTC.

This clone was seen just once. The rearrangement joins TRBV11-2 to TRBJ2-5; D is possibly TRBD2 (6 bases). The CDR3 is made up of 16 amino acids. Trimming took 1 base from V and 5 from J, leaving 17 bases between them. The germline gives CDR1 SGHAT, CDR2 FQNNGV. CDR3 nucleotide sequence: TGTGCCAGCAGCTTAGGATCAGCGGGCCCGGGGGAGACCCAGTACTTC. This translates into CASSLGSAGPGETQYF.

This clone is medium-sized by share. Germline is not matched at one junction end, which may reflect a read error. The chain carries TRBV23-1 and TRBJ2-7; D assignment may be TRBD1 or TRBD2 (5 bases each). TRBV23-1 is an ORF for which the function is uncertain. The CDR3 is 16 amino acids. CDR3 protein: CASRQSPGPSLYEQYF. In nucleotides, the CDR3 is TGCGCCAGCAGACAATCTCCGGGACCGTCCCTCTACGAGCAGTACTTC.

In its sample, this clone was seen a few times. The J gene is TRBJ2-2, the V gene TRBV7-9; D ambiguous. The germline V and J ends were trimmed by 3 bases and 0 bases, with 8 bases remaining between them. Germline CDR1 and CDR2: SEHNR and FQNEAQ (reference sequence). This CDR3 contains 15 residues. CDR3 nucleotides: TGTGCCAGCAGCTTTTCCAGCCCGAACACCGGGGAGCTGTTTTTT. Translating gives CASSFSSPNTGELFF.

The genes are TRBV4-1 and TRBJ1-5, with D perhaps TRBD1 (5 bases). Trimming removed 0 bases from V and 4 bases from J, with 10 bases in between. The CDR3 is made up of 15 amino acids. CDR1 is MGHRA and CDR2 is YSYEKL in the germline V gene. The CDR3 spells CASSQEFRDNQPQHF. The CDR3 DNA reads TGCGCCAGCAGCCAAGAATTCAGGGATAATCAGCCCCAGCATTTT.

The rearrangement uses TRBV11-3 and TRBJ1-1, with 9 positions matching TRBD1. This CDR3 contains 13 residues. Trimming took 3 bases from V and 5 from J; bases not matched to a gene: 1. Germline CDR1 reads SGHNT; CDR2 reads YENEEA. The DNA for the CDR3 is TGTGCCAGCAGCTTTGGGACAGGGACTGAAGCTTTCTTT. Encoded protein: CASSFGTGTEAFF.

The chain employs TRBV6-5 and TRBJ2-1, with no clear D. In germline, CDR1 is MNHEY, CDR2 SVGAGI. The CDR3 sequence is 13 residues long. Trimming stripped 5 bases from V and 5 bases from J, with 10 bases between. The CDR3 bases are TGTGCCAGCAGTGAAGAGGCGCACAATGAGCAGTTCTTC. Its protein is CASSEEAHNEQFF.

The chain recombines TRBV7-6 with TRBJ2-2; D possibly matches TRBD1 or TRBD2 (5 bases each). V was cut by 8 bases and J by 0 bases, with 16 bases left in between. Germline CDR1 and CDR2: SGHVS and FNYEAQ. This CDR3 region has 16 residues. The CDR3 nucleotides read TGTGCCAGCGCAGCGTTCGAGGGGCCGAACACCGGGGAGCTGTTTTTT. Translation gives CASAAFEGPNTGELFF.

The rearrangement joins TRBV11-2 to TRBJ2-7, with D unclear. Trimming removed 5 bases from V and 4 bases from J, with 12 bases in between. The CDR3 totals 13 residues. The germline V gene encodes CDR1 SGHAT and CDR2 FQNNGV. The CDR3 sequence is CASSIMMGYEQYF. The CDR3 bases are TGTGCCAGCAGCATTATGATGGGGTACGAGCAGTACTTC.

In nucleotides, the CDR3 is TGTGCCAGCAGCTTAGAGGGCAGGCCCTCCTACAATGAGCAGTTCTTC. It specifies CASSLEGRPSYNEQFF. The V and J genes are TRBV7-9 and TRBJ2-1; the D is unclear. This CDR3 region has 16 residues. Per the germline V gene, CDR1 is SEHNR and CDR2 is FQNEAQ (reference sequence). With 1 base removed from V and 0 bases from J, the gap between germline ends came to 10 bases. The variable domain in full, completed from reference TRBV7-9 and TRBJ2-1, reads DTGVSQNPRHKITKRGQNVTFRCDPISEHNRLYWYRQTLGQGPEFLTYFQNEAQLEKSRLLSDRFSAERPKGSFSTLEIQRTEQGDSAMYLCASSLEGRPSYNEQFFGPGTRLTVL.

The genes are TRBV5-4 and TRBJ2-5; D is unclear. The V gene lost 0 bases and the J gene lost 2 bases, with 5 bases spanning the gap. Germline values: CDR1 SGHNT, CDR2 YYREEE (reference sequence). This CDR3 contains 13 residues. The CDR3 bases are TGTGCCAGCAGCTTGGCCTCTCAAGAGACCCAGTACTTC. This codes for CASSLASQETQYF.

This clone was seen a single time. Other DNA sequences in this sample translate to the same CDR3. This chain joins TRBV5-1 and TRBJ2-7; 7 bases match TRBD1. The CDR3 has 14 amino acids. The J segment lost 3 bases and the V segment lost 2 bases, leaving 5 bases of the junction unmatched. Germline V CDR1 and CDR2: SGHRS, YFSETQ. CDR3 in amino acids: CASSFLGQSYEQYF. The CDR3 nucleotides read TGCGCCAGCAGCTTTTTGGGACAGAGCTACGAGCAGTACTTC.

The chain employs TRBV7-9 and TRBJ2-1; the match to TRBD1 covers 8 bases. The CDR3 sequence is 14 residues long. V lost 8 bases and J lost 7; bases outside the gene matches: 10. Germline values: CDR1 SEHNR, CDR2 FQNEAQ (reference sequence). CDR3: CASWTGKGLNEQFF. The CDR3 DNA is TGTGCCAGCTGGACAGGGAAGGGGTTAAATGAGCAGTTCTTC. The whole variable domain, filled in from reference TRBV7-9 and TRBJ2-1, reads DTGVSQNPRHKITKRGQNVTFRCDPISEHNRLYWYRQTLGQGPEFLTYFQNEAQLEKSRLLSDRFSAERPKGSFSTLEIQRTEQGDSAMYLCASWTGKGLNEQFFGPGTRLTVL.

The chain has TRBV4-1 and TRBJ2-7; D possibly matches TRBD1 or TRBD2 (6 bases each). Trimming left V 1 base short and J 3 bases short, with 13 bases between. The CDR3 is 15 residues long. Germline CDR1 MGHRA, CDR2 YSYEKL. The DNA of the CDR3 is TGCGCCAGCAGCCAAGGTACGGAGGGGGACTACGAGCAGTACTTC. This translates into CASSQGTEGDYEQYF.

The chain couples TRBV27 to TRBJ2-7, with D possibly being TRBD1 (6 bases). In germline, CDR1 is MNHEY, CDR2 SMNVEV (reference sequence). The CDR3 extends over 15 amino acids. V dropped 5 bases and J dropped 2 bases, with 16 bases sitting between them. The DNA for the CDR3 is TGTGCCAGCAGTCACCCGGGACAAGGCCCCTACGAGCAGTACTTC. The encoded protein is CASSHPGQGPYEQYF.

The rearrangement joins TRBV11-2 to TRBJ2-7; D not resolved. The V end lost 0 bases, the J end lost 3 bases, and 12 bases lay between the germline ends. Per the germline V gene, CDR1 is SGHAT and CDR2 is FQNNGV. CDR3 size: 15 residues. CDR3: CASSLDGSSGYEQYF. In DNA form, the CDR3 reads TGTGCCAGCAGCTTAGACGGCTCCTCGGGCTACGAGCAGTACTTC.

This sequence joins TRBV29-1 and TRBJ1-1; D is undetermined. Germline assignment: CDR1 SQVTM and CDR2 ANQGSEA. This CDR3 region has 12 residues. Trimming cost V 6 bases and J 10 bases, with 18 bases left between them. This chain's CDR3 is CSVTGTSAGAFF. The CDR3 DNA is TGCAGCGTGACCGGAACCTCCGCCGGAGCTTTCTTT.

V is TRBV29-1 and J is TRBJ2-1; D not certain. This CDR3 comprises 13 residues. The V gene's germline CDR1 is SQVTM and CDR2 ANQGSEA. V was cut by 4 bases and J by 5 bases, with 12 bases left in between. CDR3 bases: TGCAGCGTTGTGGGATTAGTAAACAATGAGCAGTTCTTC. This codes for CSVVGLVNNEQFF.

This rearrangement joins TRBV6-1 to TRBJ2-3; 8 bases align to TRBD1. J lost 0 bases, V lost 5 bases, and 4 bases had no gene match. Germline CDR1 is MNHNS and CDR2 is SASEGT. The CDR3 covers 15 residues. The CDR3 nucleotides are TGTGCCAGCAGTTGGACAGGGACTAGCACAGATACGCAGTATTTT. Translating it yields CASSWTGTSTDTQYF.

The chain carries TRBV19 and TRBJ2-3, with 9 bases identical to TRBD1. V lost 5 bases and J lost 2; bases outside the gene matches: 5. The CDR3 totals 15 residues. Per germline, CDR1 LNHDA and CDR2 SQIVND (reference sequence). CDR3 amino acids: CASSSRDRVTDTQYF. Written as DNA, the CDR3 is TGTGCCAGTAGTTCCCGGGACAGGGTCACAGATACGCAGTATTTT.

The chain combines TRBV28 with TRBJ2-7; 7 nucleotides agree with TRBD1. CDR3 size: 12 residues. Germline loops: CDR1 MDHEN, CDR2 SYDVKM. V shed 8 bases and J 6 bases; nucleotides not matched to a gene: 7. Here the CDR3 reads CASRDRQTEQYF. The CDR3 DNA follows: TGTGCCAGCCGGGACAGACAAACCGAGCAGTACTTC.

The J gene is TRBJ1-1, the V gene TRBV27; a possible D gene is TRBD1 (5 bases). V shed 1 base and J shed 4 bases, with 13 bases lying between them. The CDR3 contains 15 residues. From germline, CDR1 is MNHEY and CDR2 SMNVEV (reference sequence). CDR3 in amino acids: CASSLFGVGGTEAFF. The CDR3 DNA follows: TGTGCCAGCAGTTTATTTGGTGTGGGGGGCACTGAAGCTTTCTTT.

This rearrangement joins TRBV19 to TRBJ2-4; TRBD2 might be the D (7 bases). This CDR3 comprises 13 residues. The germline V gene encodes CDR1 LNHDA and CDR2 SQIVND (reference sequence). V dropped 3 bases and J dropped 6 bases, with 9 bases sitting between them. The CDR3 DNA is TGTGCCAGTAGTATGGGGGGGCGAAACATTCAGTACTTC. This translates into CASSMGGRNIQYF.